The 10 T cell receptor beta chains below all came from one sample that was sequenced in a study of shared clonotypes between healthy human individuals. Data came from immunoSEQ multiplex PCR; TCRdb stores just in-frame clones and leaves some out. The table shows 2 million to 2.5 million clones, with 85% to 95% occurring only once. CD45RO-negative CD8 cells positively selected for CCR7 made up the naive population, which excluded terminally differentiated effector memory CD45RA+ cells. The material sequenced was naive CD8+ T cells from PBMCs. The origin of the receptors is a man between 18 and 29 years old in good health. Some clones in this sample may be carry-over from other donors' samples.

The chain combines TRBV9 with TRBJ2-1; TRBD1 matches 7 bases. CDR3 size: 15 residues. The germline V gene encodes CDR1 SGDLS and CDR2 YYNGEE. After removal of 4 bases from V and 6 bases from J, the junction contained 10 bases not matched to a gene. The CDR3 nucleotides read TGTGCCAGCAGCAGCCGGGACAGTAATTTCAATGAGCAGTTCTTC. As protein: CASSSRDSNFNEQFF.

V gene TRBV28 combines with J gene TRBJ2-1; TRBD2 might be the D (6 bases). There are 15 residues in the CDR3. Trimming pared 1 base from V and 9 bases from J, leaving 16 bases between. Germline CDR1 and CDR2: MDHEN and SYDVKM. CDR3 residues: CASSLLGTPDSEQFF. CDR3 bases: TGTGCCAGCAGTTTATTGGGGACTCCCGATTCTGAGCAGTTCTTC. Based on the CDR3 plus reference TRBV28 and TRBJ2-1, the full variable domain is DVKVTQSSRYLVKRTGEKVFLECVQDMDHENMFWYRQDPGLGLRLIYFSYDVKMKEKGDIPEGYSVSREKKERFSLILESASTNQTSMYLCASSLLGTPDSEQFFGPGTRLTVL.

J is TRBJ1-5 and V is TRBV27; no definite D call. The ends were cut back, 5 bases at V and 2 bases at J, with 16 bases in the middle. Per the germline V gene, CDR1 is MNHEY and CDR2 is SMNVEV (reference sequence). This CDR3 is 16 amino acids long. The CDR3 protein is CASSPSHGEGNQPQHF. CDR3 nucleotides: TGTGCCAGCAGTCCTTCCCATGGAGAGGGCAATCAGCCCCAGCATTTT.

This clone showed up just once. The chain employs TRBV4-2 and TRBJ2-5; TRBD2 aligns across 8 bases. The CDR3 runs to 13 residues. V trimming: 5 bases; J trimming: 5 bases; junction bases outside the gene matches: 4. Germline CDR1 reads LGHNA; CDR2 reads YNFKEQ. This chain's CDR3 is CASSAPGGETQYF. The CDR3 bases are TGTGCCAGCAGCGCTCCGGGGGGGGAGACCCAGTACTTC.

This clone was seen only once. V gene TRBV6-5 combines with J gene TRBJ1-1; the D is unclear. Trimming removed 8 bases from V and 7 bases from J, with 14 bases in between. CDR3 length equals 12 residues. Germline V gene sequence: CDR1 MNHEY, CDR2 SVGAGI. The CDR3 DNA is TGTGCCAGCTGGTGGGCGCACGGTGAAGCTTTCTTT. Its protein is CASWWAHGEAFF.

The chain employs TRBV4-1 and TRBJ2-1; TRBD2 matches 10 bases. The CDR3 is 21 residues long. V shed 2 bases, J shed 8 bases, and the junction held 24 bases outside the gene matches. Germline lookup yields CDR1 MGHRA and CDR2 YSYEKL. The DNA for the CDR3 is TGCGCCAGCAGCCAAAAGGGGCAGGCGAGTTGGGCTAGCGGGAGAGACCATGAGCAGTTCTTC. This gives the protein CASSQKGQASWASGRDHEQFF.

The V call is TRBV27, the J call TRBJ2-7, with no clear D. The germline V and J ends were trimmed by 5 bases and 6 bases, with 14 bases remaining between them. The CDR3 contains 13 residues. Germline loops: CDR1 MNHEY, CDR2 SMNVEV (reference sequence). CDR3 sequence reads: CASSPRSHLEQYF. CDR3 in DNA: TGTGCCAGCAGTCCCCGGTCCCACCTCGAGCAGTACTTC.

V is TRBV7-9 and J is TRBJ2-5; D is unclear. Germline values: CDR1 SEHNR, CDR2 FQNEAQ (reference sequence). This CDR3 contains 13 residues. Trimming took off 5 bases at V and 5 bases at J, with 12 bases between the two ends. CDR3 DNA sequence: TGTGCCAGCAGCCCCCCCGGGTGGGAGACCCAGTACTTC. Translated, it gives CASSPPGWETQYF.

V and J are TRBV28 and TRBJ1-1, with TRBD1 matching 8 bases. The germline V gene has CDR1 MDHEN and CDR2 SYDVKM. The CDR3 contains 15 residues. Trimming cost V 5 bases and J 5 bases; bases outside gene matches: 10. The CDR3 region has the DNA TGTGCCAGCAGTCAAGACCAGGGGGCCGGGACTGAAGCTTTCTTT. Its protein product is CASSQDQGAGTEAFF.

This clone has only a few counts. J is TRBJ1-5 and V is TRBV28; a weak D match, TRBD1 (5 bases). Trimming removed 7 bases from V and 3 bases from J, with 13 bases in between. Germline assignment: CDR1 MDHEN and CDR2 SYDVKM. The CDR3 length is 14 residues. CDR3 nucleotide sequence: TGTGCCAGCACCCGATGGGGGGACAATCAGCCCCAGCATTTT. It is translated as CASTRWGDNQPQHF.